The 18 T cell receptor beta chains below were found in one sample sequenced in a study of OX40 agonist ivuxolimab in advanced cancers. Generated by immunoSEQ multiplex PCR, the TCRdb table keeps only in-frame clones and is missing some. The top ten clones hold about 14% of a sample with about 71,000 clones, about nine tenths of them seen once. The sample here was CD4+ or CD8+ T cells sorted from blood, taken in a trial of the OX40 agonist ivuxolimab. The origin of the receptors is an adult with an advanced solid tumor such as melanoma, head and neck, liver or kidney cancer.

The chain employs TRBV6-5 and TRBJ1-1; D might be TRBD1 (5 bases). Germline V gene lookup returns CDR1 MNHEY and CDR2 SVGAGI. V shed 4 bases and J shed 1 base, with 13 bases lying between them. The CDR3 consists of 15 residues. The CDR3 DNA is TGTGCCAGCAGTTCTCCCCGGCAGGGGAACACTGAAGCTTTCTTT. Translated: CASSSPRQGNTEAFF.

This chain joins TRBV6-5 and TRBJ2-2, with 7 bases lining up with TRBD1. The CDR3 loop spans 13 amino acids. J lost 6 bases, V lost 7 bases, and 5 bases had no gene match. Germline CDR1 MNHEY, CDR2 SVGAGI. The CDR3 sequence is CASKGQIPGELFF. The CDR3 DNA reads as TGTGCCAGCAAGGGACAGATTCCCGGGGAGCTGTTTTTT.

CDR3 loop: CASSPTWNAGELFF. CDR3 nucleotide sequence: TGTGCCAGCAGCCCGACCTGGAATGCCGGGGAGCTGTTTTTT. The chain has TRBV7-9 and TRBJ2-2; no reliable D call. Trimming left V 5 bases short and J 6 bases short, with 13 bases between. Germline V gives CDR1 SEHNR, CDR2 FQNEAQ (reference sequence). The CDR3 is 14 residues long.

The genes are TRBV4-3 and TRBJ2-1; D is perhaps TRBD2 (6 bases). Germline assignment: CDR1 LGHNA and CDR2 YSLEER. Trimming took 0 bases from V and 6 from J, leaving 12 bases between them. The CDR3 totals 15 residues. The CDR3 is CASSQDRLALNEQFF. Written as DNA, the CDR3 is TGCGCCAGCAGCCAAGATCGCCTAGCGCTCAATGAGCAGTTCTTC.

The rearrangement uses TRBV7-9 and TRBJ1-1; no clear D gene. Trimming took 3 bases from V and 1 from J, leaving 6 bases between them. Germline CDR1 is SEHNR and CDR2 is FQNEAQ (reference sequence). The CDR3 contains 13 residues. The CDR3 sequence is CASSLGKNTEAFF. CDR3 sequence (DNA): TGTGCCAGCAGCTTGGGCAAGAACACTGAAGCTTTCTTT.

Here the CDR3 reads CASSQDLSSGNTIYF. DNA for the CDR3: TGTGCCAGCAGCCAAGATTTGAGCTCTGGAAACACCATATATTTT. The chain links TRBV4-2 to TRBJ1-3; no reliable D call. Per the germline V gene, CDR1 is LGHNA and CDR2 is YNFKEQ. Trimming cost V 0 bases and J 0 bases, with 6 bases left between them. The CDR3 is made up of 15 amino acids.

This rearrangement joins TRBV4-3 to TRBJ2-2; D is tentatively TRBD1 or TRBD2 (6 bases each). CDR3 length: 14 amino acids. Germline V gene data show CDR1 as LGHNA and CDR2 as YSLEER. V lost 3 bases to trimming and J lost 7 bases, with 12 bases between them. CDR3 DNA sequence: TGCGCCAGCAGCCAGATTGGAGGGGGCGGGGAGCTGTTTTTT. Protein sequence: CASSQIGGGGELFF.

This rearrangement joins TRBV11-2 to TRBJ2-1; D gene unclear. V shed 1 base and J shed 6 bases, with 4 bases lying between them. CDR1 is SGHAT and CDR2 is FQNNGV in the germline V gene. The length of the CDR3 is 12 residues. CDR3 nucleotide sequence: TGTGCCAGCAGCTTAGTCGTCAATGAGCAGTTCTTC. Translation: CASSLVVNEQFF.

The CDR3 region is CASSLQAASQETQYF. CDR3 nucleotides: TGTGCCAGCAGTTTACAAGCGGCCAGCCAAGAGACCCAGTACTTC. The J gene is TRBJ2-5, the V gene TRBV28, with D perhaps TRBD2 (5 bases). The CDR3 consists of 15 residues. From germline, CDR1 is MDHEN and CDR2 SYDVKM. V lost 2 bases, J lost 1 base, and 11 bases lay in between.

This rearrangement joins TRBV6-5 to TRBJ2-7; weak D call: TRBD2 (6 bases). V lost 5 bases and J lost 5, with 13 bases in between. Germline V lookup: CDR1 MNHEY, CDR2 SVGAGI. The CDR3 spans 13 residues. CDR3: CASSDWRGHEQYF. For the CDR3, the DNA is TGTGCCAGCAGTGATTGGAGGGGCCACGAGCAGTACTTC.

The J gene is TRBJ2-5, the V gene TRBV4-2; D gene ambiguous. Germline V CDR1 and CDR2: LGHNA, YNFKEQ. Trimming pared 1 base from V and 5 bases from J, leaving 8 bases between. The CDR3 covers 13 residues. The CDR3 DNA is TGTGCCAGCAGCCAAGTCGAAGGGGAGACCCAGTACTTC. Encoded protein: CASSQVEGETQYF.

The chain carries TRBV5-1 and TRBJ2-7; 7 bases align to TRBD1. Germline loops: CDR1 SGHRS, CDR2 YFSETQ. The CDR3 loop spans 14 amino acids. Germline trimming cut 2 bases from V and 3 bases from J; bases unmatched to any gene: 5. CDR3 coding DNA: TGCGCCAGCAGCTTACCGGGACAGCACTACGAGCAGTACTTC. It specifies CASSLPGQHYEQYF.

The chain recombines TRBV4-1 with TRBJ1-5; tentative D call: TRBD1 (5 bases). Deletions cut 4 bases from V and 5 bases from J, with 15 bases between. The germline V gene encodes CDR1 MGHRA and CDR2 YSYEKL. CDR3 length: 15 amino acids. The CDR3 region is CASSLGTEGYQPQHF. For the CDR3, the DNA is TGCGCCAGCAGCCTCGGGACGGAGGGGTATCAGCCCCAGCATTTT.

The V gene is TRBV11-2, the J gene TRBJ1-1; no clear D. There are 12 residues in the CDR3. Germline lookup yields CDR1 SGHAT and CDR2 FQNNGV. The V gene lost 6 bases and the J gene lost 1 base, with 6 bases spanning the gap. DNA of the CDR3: TGTGCCAGCAGACCTGAGAACACTGAAGCTTTCTTT. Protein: CASRPENTEAFF.

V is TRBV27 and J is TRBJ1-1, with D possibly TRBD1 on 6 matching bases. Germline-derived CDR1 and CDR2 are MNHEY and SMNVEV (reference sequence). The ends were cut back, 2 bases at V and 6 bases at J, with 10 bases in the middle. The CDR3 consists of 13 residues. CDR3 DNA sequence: TGTGCCAGCAGTTTACAACCAGGGGCTGAAGCTTTCTTT. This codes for CASSLQPGAEAFF.

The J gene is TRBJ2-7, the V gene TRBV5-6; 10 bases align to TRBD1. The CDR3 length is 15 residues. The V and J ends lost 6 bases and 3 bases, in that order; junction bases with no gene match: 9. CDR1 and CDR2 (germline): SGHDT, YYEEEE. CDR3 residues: CASNFLGTGDYEQYF. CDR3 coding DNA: TGTGCCAGCAACTTTTTGGGGACAGGGGACTACGAGCAGTACTTC.

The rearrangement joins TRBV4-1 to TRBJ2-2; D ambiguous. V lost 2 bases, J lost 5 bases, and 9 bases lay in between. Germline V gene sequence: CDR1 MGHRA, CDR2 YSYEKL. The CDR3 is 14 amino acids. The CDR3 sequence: CASSQPGWTGELFF. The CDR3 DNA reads TGCGCCAGCAGCCAACCCGGCTGGACCGGGGAGCTGTTTTTT.

CDR3 loop: CASSLSGGFNQPQHF. CDR3 nucleotide sequence: TGCGCCAGCAGCTTGTCGGGAGGTTTCAATCAGCCCCAGCATTTT. The chain is built from TRBV5-1 and TRBJ1-5; the D is unclear. V was pared by 1 base and J by 3 bases, with 11 bases between. The CDR3 loop spans 15 amino acids. The V gene's germline CDR1 is SGHRS and CDR2 YFSETQ. Combining the CDR3 with reference TRBV5-1 and TRBJ1-5 gives the whole variable domain KAGVTQTPRYLIKTRGQQVTLSCSPISGHRSVSWYQQTPGQGLQFLFEYFSETQRNKGNFPGRFSGRQFSNSRSEMNVSTLELGDSALYLCASSLSGGFNQPQHFGDGTRLSIL.